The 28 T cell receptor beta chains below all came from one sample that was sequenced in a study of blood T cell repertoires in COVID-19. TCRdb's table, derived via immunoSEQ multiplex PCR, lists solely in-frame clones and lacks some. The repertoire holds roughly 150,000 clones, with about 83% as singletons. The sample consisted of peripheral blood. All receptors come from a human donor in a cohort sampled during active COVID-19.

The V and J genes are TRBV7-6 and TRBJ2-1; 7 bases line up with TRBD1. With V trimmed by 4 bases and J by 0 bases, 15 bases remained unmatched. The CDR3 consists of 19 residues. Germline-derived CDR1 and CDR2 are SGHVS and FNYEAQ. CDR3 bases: TGTGCCAGCAGCTCGCCCAGTGGACAGGCTAAGAGCTCCTACAATGAGCAGTTCTTC. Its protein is CASSSPSGQAKSSYNEQFF.

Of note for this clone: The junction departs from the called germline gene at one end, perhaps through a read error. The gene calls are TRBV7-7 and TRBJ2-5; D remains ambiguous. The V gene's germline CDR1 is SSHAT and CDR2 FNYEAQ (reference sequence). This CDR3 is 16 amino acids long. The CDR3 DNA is TGTGCTAGCAGCCCCGCGAGTCTATTGCCGCCCGAGACCCAGTACTTC. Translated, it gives CASSPASLLPPETQYF.

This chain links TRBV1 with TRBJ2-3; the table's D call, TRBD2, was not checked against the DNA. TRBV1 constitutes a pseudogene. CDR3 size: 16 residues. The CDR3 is CTSSQDSLAGTDTQYF. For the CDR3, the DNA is TGCACCAGCAGCCAAGATAGTCTAGCGGGGACAGATACGCAGTATTTT.

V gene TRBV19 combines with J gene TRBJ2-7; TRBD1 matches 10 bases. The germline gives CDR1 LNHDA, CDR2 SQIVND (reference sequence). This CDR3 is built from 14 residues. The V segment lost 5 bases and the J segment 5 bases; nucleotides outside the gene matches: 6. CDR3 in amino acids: CASSLGTGVDEQYF. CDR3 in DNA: TGTGCCAGTAGTCTCGGGACAGGGGTGGACGAGCAGTACTTC.

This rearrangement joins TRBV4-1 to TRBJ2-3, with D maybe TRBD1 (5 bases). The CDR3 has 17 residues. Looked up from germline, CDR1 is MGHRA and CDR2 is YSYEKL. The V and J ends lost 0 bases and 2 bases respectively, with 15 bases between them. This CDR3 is CASSQDGVGLLTDTQYF. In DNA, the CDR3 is TGCGCCAGCAGCCAAGATGGAGTGGGGCTCCTCACAGATACGCAGTATTTT.

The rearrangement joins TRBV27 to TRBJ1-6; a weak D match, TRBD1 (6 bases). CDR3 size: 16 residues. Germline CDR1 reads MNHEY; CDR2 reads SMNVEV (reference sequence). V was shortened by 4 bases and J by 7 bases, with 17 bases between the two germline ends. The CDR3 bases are TGTGCCAGCAGTTCCCGACAGGACCGTTTAAATTCACCCCTCCACTTT. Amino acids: CASSSRQDRLNSPLHF.

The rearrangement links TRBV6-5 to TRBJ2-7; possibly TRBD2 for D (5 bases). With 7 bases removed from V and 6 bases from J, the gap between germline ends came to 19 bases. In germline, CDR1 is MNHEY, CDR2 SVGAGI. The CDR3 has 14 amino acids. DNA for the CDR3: TGTGCCAGCAAAAAGTCGGGGTTCCGTATCGAGCAGTACTTC. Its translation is CASKKSGFRIEQYF.

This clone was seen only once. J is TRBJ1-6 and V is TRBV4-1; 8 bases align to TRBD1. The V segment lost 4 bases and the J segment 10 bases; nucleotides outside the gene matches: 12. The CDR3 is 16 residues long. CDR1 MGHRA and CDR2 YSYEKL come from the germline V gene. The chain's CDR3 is CASSLGQGGVRSPLHF. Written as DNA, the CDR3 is TGCGCCAGCAGCCTCGGACAGGGTGGAGTTCGGTCACCCCTCCACTTT.

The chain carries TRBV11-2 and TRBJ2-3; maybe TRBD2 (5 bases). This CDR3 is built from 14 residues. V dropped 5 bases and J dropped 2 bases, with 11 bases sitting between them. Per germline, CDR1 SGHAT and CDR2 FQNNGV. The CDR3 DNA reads TGTGCCAGCAGCCCGAGGGTTTTCACAGATACGCAGTATTTT. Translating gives CASSPRVFTDTQYF.

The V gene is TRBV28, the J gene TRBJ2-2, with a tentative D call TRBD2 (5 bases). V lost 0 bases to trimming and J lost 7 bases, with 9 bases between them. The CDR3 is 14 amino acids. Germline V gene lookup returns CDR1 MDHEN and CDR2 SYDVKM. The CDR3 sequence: CASSLWSAGGELFF. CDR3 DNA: TGTGCCAGCAGTTTATGGTCCGCGGGCGGGGAGCTGTTTTTT.

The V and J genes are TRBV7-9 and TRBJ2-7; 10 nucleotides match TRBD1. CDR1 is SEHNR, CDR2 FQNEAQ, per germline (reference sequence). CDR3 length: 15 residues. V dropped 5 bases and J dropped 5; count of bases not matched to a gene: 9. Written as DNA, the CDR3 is TGTGCCAGCAGCCCTCAGGGACAGGGGTTCAACGAGCAGTACTTC. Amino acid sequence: CASSPQGQGFNEQYF.

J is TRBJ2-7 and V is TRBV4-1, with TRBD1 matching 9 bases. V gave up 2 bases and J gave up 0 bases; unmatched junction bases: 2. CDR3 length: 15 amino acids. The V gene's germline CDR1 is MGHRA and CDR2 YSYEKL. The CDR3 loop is CASSQQQGASYEQYF. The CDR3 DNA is TGCGCCAGCAGCCAACAACAGGGGGCCTCCTACGAGCAGTACTTC.

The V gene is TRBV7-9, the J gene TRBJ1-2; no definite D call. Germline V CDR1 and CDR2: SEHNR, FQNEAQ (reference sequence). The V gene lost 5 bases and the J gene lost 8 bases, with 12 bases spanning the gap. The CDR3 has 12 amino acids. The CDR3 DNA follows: TGTGCCAGCAGCATAAAAAGGGAGGGCTACACCTTC. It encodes CASSIKREGYTF.

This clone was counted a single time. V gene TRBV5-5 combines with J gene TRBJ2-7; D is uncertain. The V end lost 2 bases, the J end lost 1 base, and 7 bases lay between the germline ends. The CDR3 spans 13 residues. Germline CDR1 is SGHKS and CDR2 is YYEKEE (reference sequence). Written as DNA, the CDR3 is TGTGCCAGCAGCTTACACAGTTCCTACGAGCAGTACTTC. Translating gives CASSLHSSYEQYF.

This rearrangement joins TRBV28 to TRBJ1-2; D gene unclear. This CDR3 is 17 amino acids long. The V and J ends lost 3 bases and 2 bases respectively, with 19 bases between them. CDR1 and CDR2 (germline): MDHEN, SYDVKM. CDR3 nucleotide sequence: TGTGCCAGCAGTTTGGCGGCTCCCACGGAGCCAAACTATGGCTACACCTTC. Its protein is CASSLAAPTEPNYGYTF.

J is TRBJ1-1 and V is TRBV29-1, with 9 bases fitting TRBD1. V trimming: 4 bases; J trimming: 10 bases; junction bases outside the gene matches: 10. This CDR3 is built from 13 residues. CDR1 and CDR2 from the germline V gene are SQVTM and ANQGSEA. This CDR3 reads CSVGLGQGAGAFF. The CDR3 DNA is TGCAGCGTTGGCCTGGGACAGGGCGCGGGAGCTTTCTTT. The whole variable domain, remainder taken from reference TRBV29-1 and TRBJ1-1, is SAVISQKPSRDICQRGTSLTIQCQVDSQVTMMFWYRQQPGQSLTLIATANQGSEATYESGFVIDKFPISRPNLTFSTLTVSNMSPEDSSIYLCSVGLGQGAGAFFGQGTRLTVV.

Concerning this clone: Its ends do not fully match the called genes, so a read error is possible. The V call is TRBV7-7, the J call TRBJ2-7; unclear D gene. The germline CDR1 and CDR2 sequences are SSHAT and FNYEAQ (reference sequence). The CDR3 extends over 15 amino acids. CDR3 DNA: TGTGCTAGCAGCTTATCTCCAGGTCCCTCCTACGAGCAGTACTTC. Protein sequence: CASSLSPGPSYEQYF.

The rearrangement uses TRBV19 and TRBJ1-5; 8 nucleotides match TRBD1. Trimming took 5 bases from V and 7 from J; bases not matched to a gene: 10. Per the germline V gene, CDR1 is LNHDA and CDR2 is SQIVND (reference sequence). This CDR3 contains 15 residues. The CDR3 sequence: CASSYDRGLDQPQHF. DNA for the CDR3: TGTGCCAGTAGTTACGACAGGGGCTTAGACCAGCCCCAGCATTTT.

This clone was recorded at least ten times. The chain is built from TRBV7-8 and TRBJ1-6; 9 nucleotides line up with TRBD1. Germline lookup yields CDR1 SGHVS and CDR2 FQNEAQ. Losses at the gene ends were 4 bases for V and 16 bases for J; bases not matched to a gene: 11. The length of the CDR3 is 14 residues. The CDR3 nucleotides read TGTGCCAGCAGCTCGGACAGGGGTCCTCCCCCTCTCCACTTT. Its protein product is CASSSDRGPPPLHF. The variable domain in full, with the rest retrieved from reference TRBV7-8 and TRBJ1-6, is GAGVSQSPRYKVAKRGQDVALRCDPISGHVSLFWYQQALGQGPEFLTYFQNEAQLDKSGLPSDRFFAERPEGSVSTLKIQRTQQEDSAVYLCASSSDRGPPPLHFGNGTRLTVT.

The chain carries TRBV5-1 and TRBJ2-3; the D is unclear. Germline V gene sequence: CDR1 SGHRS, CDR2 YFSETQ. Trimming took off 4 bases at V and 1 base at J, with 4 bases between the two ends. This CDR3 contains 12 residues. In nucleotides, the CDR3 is TGCGCCAGCAGCCCTGGCACAGATACGCAGTATTTT. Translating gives CASSPGTDTQYF.

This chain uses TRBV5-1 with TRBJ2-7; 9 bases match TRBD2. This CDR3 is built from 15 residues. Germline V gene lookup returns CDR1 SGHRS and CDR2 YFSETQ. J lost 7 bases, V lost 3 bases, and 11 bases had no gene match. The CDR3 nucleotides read TGCGCCAGCAGCTCCCTGGAAATAGCGGGGGTTGAGCAGTACTTC. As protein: CASSSLEIAGVEQYF.

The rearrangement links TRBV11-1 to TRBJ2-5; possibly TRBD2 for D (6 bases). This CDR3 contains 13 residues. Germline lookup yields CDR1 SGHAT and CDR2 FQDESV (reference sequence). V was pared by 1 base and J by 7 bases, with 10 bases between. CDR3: CASSLGLGGTQYF. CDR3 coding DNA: TGTGCCAGCAGCTTAGGGTTGGGAGGGACCCAGTACTTC.

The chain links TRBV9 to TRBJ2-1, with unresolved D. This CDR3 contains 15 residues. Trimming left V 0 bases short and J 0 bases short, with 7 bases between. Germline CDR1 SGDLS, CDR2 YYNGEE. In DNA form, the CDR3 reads TGTGCCAGCAGCGTAGCCCCTAGCTCCTACAATGAGCAGTTCTTC. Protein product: CASSVAPSSYNEQFF.

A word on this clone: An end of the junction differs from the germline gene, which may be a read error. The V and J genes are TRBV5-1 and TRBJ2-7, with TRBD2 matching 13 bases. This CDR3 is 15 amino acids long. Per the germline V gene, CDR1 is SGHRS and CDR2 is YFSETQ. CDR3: CASSATGLAGDFTHF. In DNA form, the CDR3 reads TGCGCCAGCAGCGCAACTGGACTAGCGGGGGACTTCACGCACTTC.

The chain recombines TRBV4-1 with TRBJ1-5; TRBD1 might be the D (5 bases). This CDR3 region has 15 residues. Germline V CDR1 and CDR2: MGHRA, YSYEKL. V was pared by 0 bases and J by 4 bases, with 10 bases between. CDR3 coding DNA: TGCGCCAGCAGCCAAGATTTCACAGGTAATCAGCCCCAGCATTTT. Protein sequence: CASSQDFTGNQPQHF.

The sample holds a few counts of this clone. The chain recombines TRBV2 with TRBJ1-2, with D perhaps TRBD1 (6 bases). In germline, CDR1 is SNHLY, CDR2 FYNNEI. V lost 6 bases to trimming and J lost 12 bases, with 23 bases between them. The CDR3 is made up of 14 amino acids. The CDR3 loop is CASRIGELRTDDTF. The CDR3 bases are TGTGCCAGCAGGATTGGGGAGCTCCGGACAGACGACACCTTC.

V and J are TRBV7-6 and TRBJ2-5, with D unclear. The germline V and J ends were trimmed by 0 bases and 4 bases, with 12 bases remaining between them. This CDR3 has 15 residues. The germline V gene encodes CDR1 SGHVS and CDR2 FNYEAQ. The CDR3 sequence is CASSLAGERRETQYF. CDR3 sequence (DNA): TGTGCCAGCAGCTTAGCTGGAGAAAGGAGAGAGACCCAGTACTTC.

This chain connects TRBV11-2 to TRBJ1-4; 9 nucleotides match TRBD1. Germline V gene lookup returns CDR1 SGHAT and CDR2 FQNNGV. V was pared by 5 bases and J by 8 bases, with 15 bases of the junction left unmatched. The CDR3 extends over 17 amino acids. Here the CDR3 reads CASSRFPGGTGKEKLFF. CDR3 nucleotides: TGTGCCAGCAGCCGCTTCCCCGGGGGGACAGGGAAGGAAAAACTGTTTTTT. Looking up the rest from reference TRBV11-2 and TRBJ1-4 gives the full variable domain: EAGVAQSPRYKIIEKRQSVAFWCNPISGHATLYWYQQILGQGPKLLIQFQNNGVVDDSQLPKDRFSAERLKGVDSTLKIQPAKLEDSAVYLCASSRFPGGTGKEKLFFGSGTQLSVL.